The rows below give T cell receptor beta chains drawn from one sample of a study of spatial heterogeneity in lung cancer. TCRdb independently ran MiXCR on the 5' RACE reads; one entry per CDR3 protein. Counted here are 2,500 to 3,500 distinct CDR3 sequences, approximately 3% occurring once; the ten biggest clones make up 20% to 25%. The material was normal lung tissue next to the tumor, obtained at surgery. The receptor set was obtained from a male donor with early-stage non-small cell lung cancer. Each CDR3 is given with its conserved first and last residue. D genes are given only for firm matches. Clone size appears in some rows only: once, few, many, or a class for an expanded clone.

TGTGCCAGCAGCGACAGGACTAGCGGAGCGGTAGGGCAGTACTTC,CASSDRTSGAVGQYF,TRBD2,many,TRBJ2-7,TRBV7-6
TGTGCCAGCAGCTTGTCCGCGGGAGGCGGGGATGAGCAGTTCTTC,CASSLSAGGGDEQFF,TRBD2,many,TRBJ2-1,TRBV5-4
TGCAGCGTTGAGGACAACAAAAACATTCAGTACTTC,CSVEDNKNIQYF,.,many,TRBJ2-4,TRBV29-1
TGCGCCAGCAGCCAAGAATACGAGCAGTACTTC,CASSQEYEQYF,.,medium-sized,TRBJ2-7,TRBV4-1
TGCGCCAGCAGCCGCGACGAAACAAGCGGGAGACGATACGAGCAGTACTTC,CASSRDETSGRRYEQYF,TRBD2,medium-sized,TRBJ2-7,TRBV4-3
TGCGCCAGCAGCCCGGACAGGGTCGCCTACAATGAGCAGTTCTTC,CASSPDRVAYNEQFF,TRBD1,many,TRBJ2-1,TRBV5-1
TGCAGTGCTAGCAGGCCCTCAGGCTCCTACAATGAGCAGTTCTTC,CSASRPSGSYNEQFF,.,medium-sized,TRBJ2-1,TRBV20-1
TGTGCCAGCAGTTACAAAGGGTCAGACACTGAAGCTTTCTTT,CASSYKGSDTEAFF,.,.,TRBJ1-1,TRBV6-2/TRBV6-3
TGCAGTGCCTACAGGCAAGAGACCCAGTACTTC,CSAYRQETQYF,.,few,TRBJ2-5,TRBV20-1
TGTGCCAGCAGCTCCAGCAACGTGGAAGGGGCTTTCTTT,CASSSSNVEGAFF,.,medium-sized,TRBJ1-1,TRBV11-2
TGCAGCGGAACGGACAGGGAGTGGGAGCAGTTCTTC,CSGTDREWEQFF,TRBD1,few,TRBJ2-1,TRBV29-1
TGCAGTGCTAGTGACAGGTTGACGAACACTGAAGCTTTCTTT,CSASDRLTNTEAFF,.,many,TRBJ1-1,TRBV20-1
TGTGCCAGCAGTTCAACAGGGATTTCACCCCTCCACTTT,CASSSTGISPLHF,.,medium-sized,TRBJ1-6,TRBV6-6
TGTGCCAGCTCAGTAGACATGAGCACCGGGGAGCTGTTTTTT,CASSVDMSTGELFF,.,few,TRBJ2-2,TRBV2
TGCAGCGTCGGACACCCAAGCCCCTACAATGAGCAGTTCTTC,CSVGHPSPYNEQFF,.,medium-sized,TRBJ2-1,TRBV29-1
TGTGCCAGCAGTGAGGAGGGTATTCAGCCCCAGCATTTT,CASSEEGIQPQHF,.,many,TRBJ1-5,TRBV2
TGTGCCAGTAGGGCGACAGGCCCCGGGGAGCTGTTTTTT,CASRATGPGELFF,.,many,TRBJ2-2,TRBV19
TGTGCCAGCAGGACTAGCAACACCGGGGAGCTGTTTTTT,CASRTSNTGELFF,TRBD2,medium-sized,TRBJ2-2,TRBV6-6
TGTGCCAGCTCGCGAGGGCCGGTCGGGGCCCCCCAAACTGAAGCTTTCTTT,CASSRGPVGAPQTEAFF,.,many,TRBJ1-1,TRBV18
TGTGCCAGCAGCTCTACAACGAGGAGGGCTGAAGCTTTCTTT,CASSSTTRRAEAFF,.,many,TRBJ1-1,TRBV11-2
TGCGCCAGCAGCTTGGCAGGGATAAGCTCTGGAAACACCATATATTTT,CASSLAGISSGNTIYF,.,few,TRBJ1-3,TRBV5-1
TGTGCCAGCACCCCCCGGGACACCTTCTACGAGCAGTACTTC,CASTPRDTFYEQYF,.,medium-sized,TRBJ2-7,TRBV2
TGCAGCGTTGCGGGGGAGGGGGCTATTTATGGCTACACCTTC,CSVAGEGAIYGYTF,TRBD1,many,TRBJ1-2,TRBV29-1
TGTGCCAGCAGTTACTCGAGGACAGGGGGCCCTATCGGAAGCAATCAGCCCCAGCATTTT,CASSYSRTGGPIGSNQPQHF,TRBD1,medium-sized,TRBJ1-5,TRBV6-2/TRBV6-3
TGTGCCAGCAGTTTTGAAGCCTACGAGCAGTACTTC,CASSFEAYEQYF,.,large,TRBJ2-7,TRBV12-3/TRBV12-4
TGTGCCAGCAGCTTCCAGGGGACCTACGAGCAGTACTTC,CASSFQGTYEQYF,.,.,TRBJ2-7,TRBV5-6